A selection of T cell receptor beta chains follows, all from one sample in a study of PD-L1 blockade in urothelial cancer. Sequencing used immunoSEQ multiplex PCR; TCRdb keeps in-frame clones, though not all of them. Counted here are roughly 120,000 clones, approximately 84% occurring once; the ten biggest clones make up 3.2%. The source material was PBMCs, sampled around atezolizumab (anti-PD-L1) treatment. The receptor set was obtained from a man aged 50-59 years with urothelial cancer. The CDR3 runs from the conserved cysteine through the conserved F or W.

V	J	CDR3
TRBV5-1	TRBJ2-5	CASSSLAGGYQETQYF
TRBV19	TRBJ1-2	CASSTIGQVNYGYTF
TRBV4-1	TRBJ2-7	CASSQDFGTGGPLEQYF
TRBV19	TRBJ1-6	CASSPGQGSPLHF
TRBV7-2	TRBJ2-5	CASSSRQGVETQYF
TRBV6-1	TRBJ1-4	CASSEGRGTNEKLFF
TRBV18	TRBJ2-3	CASSNQQDTDTQYF
TRBV10-3	TRBJ2-1	CAISDHTSGGAYNEQFF
TRBV7-8	TRBJ2-2	CASSPHRFANTGELFF
TRBV28	TRBJ2-4	CASSRTATKNIQYF
TRBV5-1	TRBJ1-2	CASSLDVAGSDGYTF
TRBV30	TRBJ1-1	CAWSLMGPRVAEAFF
TRBV2	TRBJ1-5	CASSGAGVQPQHF
TRBV9	TRBJ1-4	CASSVLGQGKLFF
TRBV5-4	TRBJ2-1	CASSLSGLAGDEQFF
TRBV5-1	TRBJ2-7	CASSEGQGGSYEQYF
TRBV27	TRBJ1-6	CASSLGTYNSPLHF
TRBV7-6	TRBJ2-7	CASSPGLVREQYF
TRBV29-1	TRBJ1-4	CSVADRANEKLFF
TRBV6-5	TRBJ2-5	CASSLRDSLRFQYF
TRBV28	TRBJ2-7	CASSSPDRSLYEQYF
TRBV5-4	TRBJ2-1	CASSSAGTGKFF
TRBV4-2	TRBJ1-1	CASSQISSSNTEAFF
TRBV5-1	TRBJ2-3	CASSKTGDTQYF
TRBV7-8	TRBJ1-2	CASSVYRESFDGYTF
TRBV7-8	TRBJ1-6	CASSLQTGLYSPLHF
TRBV2	TRBJ2-7	CASSELADYEQYF